One and the same sample provided the 24 T cell receptor beta chains below, sequenced in a study of blood T cell repertoires in COVID-19. The assay was immunoSEQ multiplex PCR, and TCRdb's table has in-frame clones only and misses some. The sample yields around 290,000 clones, 75% to 90% seen once. The sample comprised peripheral blood. These receptors came from a woman in her 70s with COVID-19, enrolled during active disease.

This chain joins TRBV24-1 and TRBJ2-3; 8 positions match TRBD1. The germline V gene has CDR1 KGHDR and CDR2 SFDVKD. After removal of 9 bases from V and 2 bases from J, the junction contained 6 bases not matched to a gene. The CDR3 has 14 residues. The CDR3 nucleotides are TGTGCCACCTCCTCGGACAGGGTCACAGATACGCAGTATTTT. This codes for CATSSDRVTDTQYF.

The V call is TRBV28, the J call TRBJ1-2; D is uncertain. This CDR3 contains 12 residues. V was shortened by 6 bases and J by 10 bases, with 15 bases between the two germline ends. Germline V gene lookup returns CDR1 MDHEN and CDR2 SYDVKM. This CDR3 reads CASSLRTGVYTF. The DNA of the CDR3 is TGTGCCAGCAGCCTGCGGACGGGAGTCTACACCTTC.

The rearrangement uses TRBV19 and TRBJ1-5; 9 bases fit TRBD1. Germline values: CDR1 LNHDA, CDR2 SQIVND (reference sequence). With 4 bases clipped from V and 9 bases from J, the junction kept 7 bases outside the gene matches. The CDR3 sequence is 14 residues long. The CDR3 DNA reads as TGTGCCAGTAGTAGGACAGGGGTTAATTCGCCCCAGCATTTT. It yields the protein CASSRTGVNSPQHF. Full variable domain (missing parts from reference TRBV19 and TRBJ1-5): DGGITQSPKYLFRKEGQNVTLSCEQNLNHDAMYWYRQDPGQGLRLIYYSQIVNDFQKGDIAEGYSVSREKKESFPLTVTSAQKNPTAFYLCASSRTGVNSPQHFGDGTRLSIL.

The rearrangement uses TRBV27 and TRBJ2-7; 9 bases agree with TRBD1. V trimming: 2 bases; J trimming: 3 bases; junction bases outside the gene matches: 2. Germline V gene lookup returns CDR1 MNHEY and CDR2 SMNVEV (reference sequence). The CDR3 extends over 14 amino acids. CDR3 in amino acids: CASSLGDRVYEQYF. In nucleotides, the CDR3 is TGTGCCAGCAGTTTAGGGGACAGGGTCTACGAGCAGTACTTC.

The chain employs TRBV25-1 and TRBJ1-2; D ambiguous. CDR3 length: 13 residues. The V end lost 6 bases, the J end lost 0 bases, and 8 bases lay between the germline ends. Germline values: CDR1 MGHDK, CDR2 SYGVNS. The CDR3, as DNA: TGTGCCAGCAGGGTCTTAGCTAACTATGGCTACACCTTC. This sequence encodes CASRVLANYGYTF.

The chain is built from TRBV4-3 and TRBJ2-2; the match to TRBD1 covers 7 bases. The CDR3 spans 15 residues. V shed 2 bases, J shed 3 bases, and the junction held 3 bases outside the gene matches. Germline V gene sequence: CDR1 LGHNA, CDR2 YSLEER. This CDR3 is CASSQRDRHTGELFF. The CDR3 coding sequence is TGCGCCAGCAGCCAACGGGACAGACACACCGGGGAGCTGTTTTTT.

V gene TRBV28 combines with J gene TRBJ1-2; 9 positions match TRBD1. The CDR3 is 15 amino acids. V shed 6 bases and J 7 bases; nucleotides not matched to a gene: 12. Per germline, CDR1 MDHEN and CDR2 SYDVKM. The CDR3 loop is CASRQSGTGPSGYTF. The CDR3 nucleotides are TGTGCCAGCAGACAATCCGGGACAGGGCCTAGTGGCTACACCTTC.

The chain combines TRBV2 with TRBJ1-2, with TRBD1 matching over 11 bases. CDR1 SNHLY and CDR2 FYNNEI come from the germline V gene. V trimming: 2 bases; J trimming: 6 bases; junction bases outside the gene matches: 8. The CDR3 is 16 residues long. CDR3 sequence: CASSEPGTGGINGYTF. The DNA for the CDR3 is TGTGCCAGCAGTGAACCCGGGACAGGGGGAATTAATGGCTACACCTTC.

V and J are TRBV9 and TRBJ2-1; 9 nucleotides agree with TRBD2. The ends lost 3 bases at V and 6 bases at J; junction bases unmatched: 25. Germline loops: CDR1 SGDLS, CDR2 YYNGEE. CDR3 size: 21 residues. As DNA, the CDR3 is TGTGCCAGCAGCGCCTCCCGTACGTTGGGGGGACTAGCAGGGGCCCCCAATGAGCAGTTCTTC. Translation: CASSASRTLGGLAGAPNEQFF.

This clone has more than one count but fewer than ten. The V gene is TRBV19, the J gene TRBJ1-2; TRBD1 matches 8 bases. Germline trimming cut 7 bases from V and 2 bases from J; bases unmatched to any gene: 6. The CDR3 extends over 14 amino acids. CDR1 and CDR2 (germline): LNHDA, SQIVND (reference sequence). The CDR3 is CASTRAGGNYGYTF. The CDR3 DNA reads as TGTGCCAGTACCAGGGCAGGGGGCAACTATGGCTACACCTTC.

This sequence joins TRBV7-9 and TRBJ1-2; the match to TRBD1 covers 8 bases. The CDR3 is 14 residues long. V lost 3 bases to trimming and J lost 8 bases; unmatched junction nucleotides: 8. CDR1 and CDR2 (germline): SEHNR, FQNEAQ (reference sequence). Here the CDR3 reads CASSFSTGAEGYTF. DNA of the CDR3: TGTGCCAGCAGCTTTTCGACAGGGGCTGAAGGCTACACCTTC.

Only a few counts were recorded for this clone. The chain uses TRBV4-3 and TRBJ1-1, with a weak D call TRBD1 (5 bases). Per the germline V gene, CDR1 is LGHNA and CDR2 is YSLEER. V was shortened by 5 bases and J by 0 bases, with 10 bases between the two germline ends. CDR3 length: 14 amino acids. The CDR3 coding sequence is TGCGCCAGCAGCTTAGGGGTCCTGAACACTGAAGCTTTCTTT. This translates into CASSLGVLNTEAFF.

A remark on this clone: Germline and junction disagree at one end, which may indicate a read error. The genes are TRBV6-5 and TRBJ2-2, with TRBD1 matching over 11 bases. There are 13 residues in the CDR3. Per germline, CDR1 MNHEY and CDR2 SVGAGI. The CDR3 region has the DNA TGTGCCTGCAGGGACAGGGGGACCGGGGAGCTGTTTTTT. Its translation: CACRDRGTGELFF.

A word on this clone: Germline is not matched at one junction end, which may reflect a read error. This sequence joins TRBV6-5 and TRBJ2-3, with 7 bases identical to TRBD2. This CDR3 region has 14 residues. The germline V gene has CDR1 MNHEY and CDR2 SVGAGI. Here the CDR3 DNA reads TGTGCCAGCGGAATAGGGAGGGGCACGGATACGCAGTATTTT. Its protein is CASGIGRGTDTQYF.

A few counts support this clone. The V gene is TRBV5-1, the J gene TRBJ1-2, with a tentative D call TRBD1 (6 bases). The germline V gene encodes CDR1 SGHRS and CDR2 YFSETQ. Deletions cut 3 bases from V and 6 bases from J, with 9 bases between. CDR3 length equals 12 residues. Written as DNA, the CDR3 is TGCGCCAGCAGCTACAGACAGGATGGCTACACCTTC. Amino acids: CASSYRQDGYTF.

In this sample, this clone turned up a few times. The gene calls are TRBV5-1 and TRBJ2-7; possibly TRBD1 for D (5 bases). This CDR3 contains 14 residues. CDR1 SGHRS and CDR2 YFSETQ come from the germline V gene. V lost 2 bases and J 4 bases, leaving 13 bases between the germline ends. Here the CDR3 DNA reads TGCGCCAGCAGCTTTAGTGGGGCTATTTACGAGCAGTACTTC. Its protein is CASSFSGAIYEQYF.

The CDR3 sequence is CASSPSGGAGEQYF. CDR3 DNA: TGTGCCAGCTCACCAAGCGGGGGGGCCGGCGAGCAGTACTTC. The genes are TRBV18 and TRBJ2-7; 10 bases are a match to TRBD2. The CDR3 is 14 amino acids. The junction had 4 bases not matched to a gene; V was cut back by 2 bases and J by 6 bases. Germline values: CDR1 KGHSH, CDR2 LQKENI.

V gene TRBV3-1 (or the pseudogene TRBV3-2) combines with J gene TRBJ2-5, with a possible D match to TRBD2 (6 bases). The V end was cut by 1 base, the J end by 5 bases, with 20 bases between. The CDR3 consists of 17 residues. The germline gives CDR1 LGHDT, CDR2 YNNKEL (reference sequence). The CDR3 DNA reads as TGTGCCAGCAGCCAAGCAAAGGACTATCCAATCGGGGAGACCCAGTACTTC. This sequence encodes CASSQAKDYPIGETQYF.

The genes are TRBV5-1 and TRBJ2-7, with TRBD2 as a possible D gene (5 bases). V dropped 0 bases and J dropped 6 bases, with 16 bases sitting between them. CDR3 length: 15 amino acids. In germline, CDR1 is SGHRS, CDR2 YFSETQ. The CDR3: CASSLDGGPTTEQYF. The CDR3, as DNA: TGCGCCAGCAGCTTGGATGGAGGACCAACAACCGAGCAGTACTTC.

This sequence joins TRBV5-1 and TRBJ1-1; a weak D match, TRBD1 (6 bases). Germline values: CDR1 SGHRS, CDR2 YFSETQ. The CDR3 length is 14 residues. Trimming took off 4 bases at V and 6 bases at J, with 16 bases between the two ends. The CDR3 region is CASSPGGTNAEAFF. The CDR3 DNA reads as TGCGCCAGCAGCCCGGGGGGCACAAACGCTGAAGCTTTCTTT.

This chain joins TRBV21-1 and TRBJ2-7; TRBD2 was called by the table and not checked on the DNA. TRBV21-1 is labeled a pseudogene. The CDR3 length is 16 residues. CDR3 nucleotides: TGTGCCAGCAGCAAAGTCCCAGCGGGGGCTTCCTACGAGCAGTACTTC. The encoded protein is CASSKVPAGASYEQYF.

The chain has TRBV14 and TRBJ1-1; no firm D call. CDR1 is SGHDN and CDR2 is FVKESK in the germline V gene. The V gene lost 5 bases and the J gene lost 0 bases, with 7 bases spanning the gap. The CDR3 is 13 amino acids. As DNA, the CDR3 is TGTGCCAGCAGCACTACCATGAACACTGAAGCTTTCTTT. Encoded protein: CASSTTMNTEAFF. Together with reference TRBV14 and TRBJ1-1, the CDR3 gives the full variable domain: EAGVTQFPSHSVIEKGQTVTLRCDPISGHDNLYWYRRVMGKEIKFLLHFVKESKQDESGMPNNRFLAERTGGTYSTLKVQPAELEDSGVYFCASSTTMNTEAFFGQGTRLTVV.

The chain has TRBV29-1 and TRBJ2-7; 8 nucleotides match TRBD1. The CDR3 extends over 11 amino acids. Germline-derived CDR1 and CDR2 are SQVTM and ANQGSEA. CDR3: CSVQGAYEQYF. The CDR3, as DNA: TGCAGTGTACAGGGGGCCTACGAGCAGTACTTC.

V is TRBV7-8 and J is TRBJ2-1; D is unclear. The CDR3 length is 13 residues. Trimming took off 0 bases at V and 10 bases at J, with 10 bases between the two ends. Per germline, CDR1 SGHVS and CDR2 FQNEAQ. The chain's CDR3 is CASSLAARIEQFF. CDR3 nucleotides: TGTGCCAGCAGCTTAGCGGCTAGAATAGAGCAGTTCTTC.